The rows below give T cell receptor beta chains drawn from one sample of a study of blood T cell repertoires in COVID-19. The repertoire was sequenced with immunoSEQ multiplex PCR; TCRdb's copy has only in-frame clones and lacks some. This sample has roughly 100,000 clones, with about 84% found just once. The sequenced sample consisted of peripheral blood. All receptors derive from a woman aged 55 to 70 with acute or convalescent COVID-19. Each CDR3 is given with its conserved first and last residue. D genes are given only for firm matches.

j_gene	d_gene	v_gene	CDR3aa
TRBJ2-1	TRBD1	TRBV7-2	CASSLSPGQNNEQFF
TRBJ2-7	TRBD1	TRBV19	CASSISLPGGAYEQYF
TRBJ1-1	.	TRBV13	CASSFRWEEGRAFF
TRBJ2-7	.	TRBV5-1	CASSLERNYEQYF
TRBJ2-4	.	TRBV19	CASSMGRGARAAKNIQYF
TRBJ2-2	.	TRBV27	CASSFRWLNTGELFF
TRBJ1-2	TRBD1	TRBV27	CASREQGARGYGYTF
TRBJ2-7	TRBD1	TRBV5-1	CASSLAGTGTYEQYF
TRBJ2-1	.	TRBV20-1	CSATLRAEQFF
TRBJ1-3	.	TRBV18	CASSPTQGGNTIYF
TRBJ1-2	.	TRBV6-1	CASSETRTGIDYGYTF
TRBJ2-4	TRBD1	TRBV18	CASSPTEGQQNIQYF
TRBJ2-3	TRBD1	TRBV5-1	CASSPGQGPYTQYF
TRBJ1-2	.	TRBV20-1	CSALNPRTF
TRBJ2-7	.	TRBV3-1/TRBV3-2	CASSQTRVYEQYF
TRBJ1-1	.	TRBV3-1/TRBV3-2	CASSQDLSLEAFF
TRBJ2-1	.	TRBV19	CASSGRARGYNEQFF
TRBJ1-1	TRBD1	TRBV5-6	CASSSATGGIGAFF